This TCR beta chain came from a study of blood T cell repertoires in COVID-19. On the study more broadly: Sources were T cells, B-cell-depleted T cells, or PBMCs; the material itself was cDNA or gDNA.

All recovered Cohort 3 donors got two negative PCRs, got clearance, or saw symptom resolution. Clones were sequenced by immunoSEQ multiplex PCR, and TCRdb holds only the in-frame ones, with some missing. The sample yields more than 450,000 clones, 75% to 90% seen once. The CDR3 consists of 17 residues. This receptor was obtained from a young woman who had recovered from COVID-19. Sequenced material: PBMCs or T cells enriched from blood (not recorded which). V usage is TRBV21-1 and J usage is TRBJ1-5. TRBV21-1 is given as a pseudogene. The CDR3 protein is CASSKVIREVGNQPQHF. The CDR3 bases are TGTGCCAGCAGCAAAGTAATACGGGAGGTCGGCAATCAGCCCCAGCATTTT.